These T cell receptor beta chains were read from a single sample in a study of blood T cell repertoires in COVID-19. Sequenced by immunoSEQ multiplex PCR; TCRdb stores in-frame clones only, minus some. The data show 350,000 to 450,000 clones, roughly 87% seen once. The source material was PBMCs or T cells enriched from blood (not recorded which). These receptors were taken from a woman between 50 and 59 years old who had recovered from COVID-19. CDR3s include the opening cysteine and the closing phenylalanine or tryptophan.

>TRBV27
CASSLRGSNSPLHF
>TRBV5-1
CASSLKQLQYF
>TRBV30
CAWTTQRQGSTEAFF
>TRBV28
CASSPGTPMFF
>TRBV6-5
CASSYSQFNTEAFF
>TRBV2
CASSAPTGGSYGYTF
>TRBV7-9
CASSSGGTGVTEAFF
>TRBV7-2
CASRPGVSQPQHF
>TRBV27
CASSLLRRQGVRCTYEQYF
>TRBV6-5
CASSYEGDYGYTF
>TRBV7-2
CASSPQTGYTEAFF
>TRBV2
CASSGQPATEAFF
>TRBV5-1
CASSLFLAGGSTGELFF
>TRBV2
CASSPRVSTGELFF